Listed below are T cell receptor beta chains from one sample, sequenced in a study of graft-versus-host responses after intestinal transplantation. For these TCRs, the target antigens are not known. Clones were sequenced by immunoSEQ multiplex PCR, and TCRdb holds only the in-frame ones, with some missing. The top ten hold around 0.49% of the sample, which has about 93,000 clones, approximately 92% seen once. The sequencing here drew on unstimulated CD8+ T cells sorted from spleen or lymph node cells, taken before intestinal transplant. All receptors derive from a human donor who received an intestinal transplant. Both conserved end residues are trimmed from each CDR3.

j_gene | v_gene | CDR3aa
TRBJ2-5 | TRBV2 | ASSDAGLAETQY
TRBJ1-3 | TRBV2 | ASSEPRDRASGNTIY
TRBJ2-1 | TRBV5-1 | ASSLRTSGSSEQF
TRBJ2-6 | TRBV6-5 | ASSYVRDSGANVLT
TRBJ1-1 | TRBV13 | ASSFPSKGYEAF
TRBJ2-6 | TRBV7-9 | ASSLGQARSGANVLT
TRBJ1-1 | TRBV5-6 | ASLIHGGYGDTEAF
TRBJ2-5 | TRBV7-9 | ASSLLLGGPLETQY
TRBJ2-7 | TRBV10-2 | ASSTGGPYEQY
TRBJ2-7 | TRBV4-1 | ASSQRTGYEQY
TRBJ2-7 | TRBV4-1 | ASSHLSAERAYEQY
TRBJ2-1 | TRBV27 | ASSLRAGRANQF
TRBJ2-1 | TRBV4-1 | ASSQVYGSYNEQF
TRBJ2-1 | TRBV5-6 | ASSRQGNEQF
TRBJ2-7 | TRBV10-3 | AISESAGGFYEQY
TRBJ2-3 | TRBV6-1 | ASSERIGWGVTDTQY
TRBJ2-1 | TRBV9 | ASSVDRYGEQF
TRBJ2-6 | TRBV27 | ASSLGNHPGQYSGANVLT
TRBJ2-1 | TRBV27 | ASSLGDGGDEQF
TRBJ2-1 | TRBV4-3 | ASSRGGGGGDEQF
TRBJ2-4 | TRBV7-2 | ASRPGSGNIQY
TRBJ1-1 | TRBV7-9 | ASSSTGQGTEAF
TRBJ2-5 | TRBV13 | ASSPLGFAGDEETQY
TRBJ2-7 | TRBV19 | ASSASGGYEQY
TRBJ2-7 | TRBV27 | ASSFGTSGSLYEQY
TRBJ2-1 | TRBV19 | ASTSGGDNEQF
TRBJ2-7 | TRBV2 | ASSESGDEQY
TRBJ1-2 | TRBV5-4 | ASSYDRDPNYGYT
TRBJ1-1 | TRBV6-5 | ASSYSGQGREAF
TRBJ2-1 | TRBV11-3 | ASSTRSGGINEQF
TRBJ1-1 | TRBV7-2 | ASSSNEGDTEAF